Presented here are 17 T cell receptor beta chains from one specimen sequenced in a study of blood T cell repertoires in COVID-19 (TCRdb year 2020). Libraries were constructed by the immunoSEQ multiplex PCR assay. Entries here come from immuneACCESS through TCRdb and include only in-frame sequences with V and J called. Some clones fail to appear in such tables; in the studies checked, an unresolved V gene covers under half of the shortfall, and the cause of the remainder is unknown. The sample records about 100,000 clones, roughly 90% of which are singletons. The ten largest clonotypes hold around 2.1% of the sample. Sequenced input: peripheral blood. These receptors all come from a man over 45 with active COVID-19.

The chain combines TRBV18 with TRBJ1-1; perhaps TRBD1 as D (5 bases). The germline gives CDR1 KGHSH, CDR2 LQKENI. The CDR3 loop spans 14 amino acids. V was cut by 3 bases and J by 0 bases, with 8 bases left in between. The CDR3 DNA reads TGTGCCAGCTCACCGACAGTACTGAACACTGAAGCTTTCTTT. Protein sequence: CASSPTVLNTEAFF.

This clone appeared a single time. The gene calls are TRBV7-2 and TRBJ1-2; 7 bases match TRBD1. The CDR3 consists of 17 residues. Per the germline V gene, CDR1 is SGHTA and CDR2 is FQGNSA. V was clipped by 5 bases and J by 0 bases; unmatched bases: 12. The chain's CDR3 is CASSLTVHRGANYGYTF. The DNA for the CDR3 is TGTGCCAGCAGCCTTACCGTCCACAGGGGAGCTAACTATGGCTACACCTTC.

The V call is TRBV6-5, the J call TRBJ2-1, with 8 bases matching TRBD2. CDR3 length: 15 amino acids. Germline V CDR1 and CDR2: MNHEY, SVGAGI. After removal of 6 bases from V and 9 bases from J, the junction contained 13 bases not matched to a gene. The chain's CDR3 is CASSDSGVAGLEQFF. DNA of the CDR3: TGTGCCAGCAGCGATAGTGGGGTAGCGGGACTTGAGCAGTTCTTC.

The gene calls are TRBV9 and TRBJ1-1; weak D call: TRBD1 (5 bases). Germline V gene sequence: CDR1 SGDLS, CDR2 YYNGEE. The CDR3 runs 16 residues. V was trimmed by 0 bases and J by 4 bases, leaving 16 bases between them. This CDR3 reads CASSVEGQGVVTEAFF. The CDR3 nucleotides read TGTGCCAGCAGCGTAGAGGGTCAGGGTGTGGTCACTGAAGCTTTCTTT. The full variable domain, rest sourced from reference TRBV9 and TRBJ1-1, is DSGVTQTPKHLITATGQRVTLRCSPRSGDLSVYWYQQSLDQGLQFLIQYYNGEERAKGNILERFSAQQFPDLHSELNLSSLELGDSALYFCASSVEGQGVVTEAFFGQGTRLTVV.

V and J are TRBV19 and TRBJ2-3; tentatively, D is TRBD1 (5 bases). Germline V gene lookup returns CDR1 LNHDA and CDR2 SQIVND (reference sequence). CDR3 length equals 11 residues. V was cut by 8 bases and J by 6 bases, with 9 bases left in between. The CDR3 loop is CASRQGDTQYF. CDR3 DNA: TGTGCCAGTCGTCAGGGCGATACGCAGTATTTT.

The chain combines TRBV9 with TRBJ1-2; perhaps TRBD1 as D (5 bases). Deletions cut 4 bases from V and 7 bases from J, with 20 bases between. The length of the CDR3 is 15 residues. Germline CDR1 reads SGDLS; CDR2 reads YYNGEE. The CDR3 loop is CASSPQVGGNVGYTF. CDR3 sequence (DNA): TGTGCCAGCAGCCCTCAGGTGGGGGGGAACGTTGGCTACACCTTC.

This chain uses TRBV5-6 with TRBJ2-2; D unresolved. Germline lookup yields CDR1 SGHDT and CDR2 YYEEEE. The CDR3 sequence is 11 residues long. V lost 2 bases to trimming and J lost 6 bases, with 2 bases between them. CDR3 sequence reads: CASSFAGELFF. CDR3 nucleotide sequence: TGTGCCAGCAGCTTCGCCGGGGAGCTGTTTTTT.

Comment on this clone: At one end, the junction sequence differs from germline, possibly due to a read error. V and J are TRBV6-2 or TRBV6-3 and TRBJ1-2; 8 bases align to TRBD1. This CDR3 has 12 amino acids. Germline CDR1 MNHEY, CDR2 SVGEGT. CDR3 DNA sequence: TGTGCCAGCAGTTACCGGGACAGGACCTGGGCCTTC. Amino acid sequence: CASSYRDRTWAF.

The V and J genes are TRBV7-9 and TRBJ1-6; maybe TRBD1 (6 bases). Germline V gene data show CDR1 as SEHNR and CDR2 as FQNEAQ (reference sequence). There are 15 residues in the CDR3. The V gene lost 5 bases and the J gene lost 1 base, with 9 bases spanning the gap. The CDR3 sequence: CASSRGQSYNSPLHF. DNA for the CDR3: TGTGCCAGCAGCCGCGGACAGTCCTATAATTCACCCCTCCACTTT.

The chain links TRBV7-7 to TRBJ2-1; maybe TRBD2 (6 bases). CDR3 length: 15 amino acids. Trimming pared 5 bases from V and 6 bases from J, leaving 17 bases between. CDR1 and CDR2 from the germline V gene are SSHAT and FNYEAQ (reference sequence). CDR3 loop: CASSPTGLPTNEQFF. CDR3 bases: TGTGCCAGCAGCCCAACGGGACTCCCGACCAATGAGCAGTTCTTC.

V is TRBV3-1 (or the pseudogene TRBV3-2) and J is TRBJ1-1; D remains ambiguous. The CDR3 extends over 16 amino acids. V was trimmed by 4 bases and J by 0 bases, leaving 15 bases between them. Germline V gene sequence: CDR1 LGHDT, CDR2 YNNKEL (reference sequence). CDR3 protein: CASSRRRGEMNTEAFF. The CDR3 DNA is TGTGCCAGCAGCCGTCGACGGGGAGAAATGAACACTGAAGCTTTCTTT.

This rearrangement joins TRBV7-2 to TRBJ2-2; maybe TRBD1 (5 bases). V lost 2 bases to trimming and J lost 3 bases, with 13 bases between them. The CDR3 loop spans 16 amino acids. The germline gives CDR1 SGHTA, CDR2 FQGNSA. The CDR3 protein is CASSLRGRTYTGELFF. CDR3 nucleotide sequence: TGTGCCAGCAGCTTAAGGGGCAGGACCTACACCGGGGAGCTGTTTTTT.

J is TRBJ2-3 and V is TRBV7-2; no firm D call. Germline CDR1 is SGHTA and CDR2 is FQGNSA. The CDR3 is made up of 12 amino acids. V gave up 3 bases and J gave up 3 bases, with 4 bases separating them. The chain's CDR3 is CASSFVTDTQYF. In DNA, the CDR3 is TGTGCCAGCAGCTTCGTAACAGATACGCAGTATTTT. Combining the CDR3 with reference TRBV7-2 and TRBJ2-3 gives the whole variable domain GAGVSQSPSNKVTEKGKDVELRCDPISGHTALYWYRQSLGQGLEFLIYFQGNSAPDKSGLPSDRFSAERTGGSVSTLTIQRTQQEDSAVYLCASSFVTDTQYFGPGTRLTVL.

This chain connects TRBV24-1 to TRBJ2-3, with 13 bases fitting TRBD2. This CDR3 is 19 amino acids long. CDR1 and CDR2 (germline): KGHDR, SFDVKD. Trimming removed 3 bases from V and 0 bases from J; junction bases left unmatched: 8. The CDR3 DNA follows: TGTGCCACCAGTGATAGAAAGGGACTAGCGGGACCAAGCACAGATACGCAGTATTTT. Translation gives CATSDRKGLAGPSTDTQYF.

The rearrangement links TRBV27 to TRBJ2-3; 12 bases line up with TRBD2. This CDR3 has 14 amino acids. Germline V gene lookup returns CDR1 MNHEY and CDR2 SMNVEV (reference sequence). J was trimmed by 7 bases and V by 7 bases; bases with no gene match: 6. DNA for the CDR3: TGTGCCAGCACGACTAGCGGGAGTGGAAATACGCAGTATTTT. As protein: CASTTSGSGNTQYF.

This chain connects TRBV5-4 to TRBJ2-1; TRBD1 matches 7 bases. The V gene end was trimmed by 0 bases and the J gene end by 4 bases; junction bases not matched to a gene: 4. This CDR3 comprises 15 residues. Germline CDR1 and CDR2: SGHNT and YYREEE (reference sequence). CDR3 region: CASSLGQGGYNEQFF. The DNA for the CDR3 is TGTGCCAGCAGCTTGGGACAGGGCGGGTACAATGAGCAGTTCTTC.

This chain joins TRBV6-1 and TRBJ2-1; 13 nucleotides line up with TRBD2. From germline, CDR1 is MNHNS and CDR2 SASEGT. With 3 bases clipped from V and 8 bases from J, the junction kept 4 bases outside the gene matches. CDR3 size: 15 residues. In DNA, the CDR3 is TGTGCCAGCAGTGACGGGACTAGCGGGAAGCATGAGCAGTTCTTC. It specifies CASSDGTSGKHEQFF.